The entry below describes one T cell receptor beta chain. Original processing methods: Estimates of nucleated cell counts were drawn from the amplification of reference gene primers. The protocol was immunoSEQ multiplex PCR, while the TCRdb copy is restricted to in-frame clones and leaves out a portion. V and J calls and clone size are copied from that table; D and trimming were computed from the DNA. The sample shows 200,000 to 300,000 clones, approximately 86% of them seen only once. Recovered participants had two consecutive negative NP/OP PCR tests, healthcare professional clearance, or symptom resolution. The CDR3 loop spans 15 amino acids. Germline V gives CDR1 MDHEN, CDR2 SYDVKM. The V and J ends lost 7 bases and 0 bases respectively, with 15 bases between them. This sample stems from a study of blood T cell repertoires in COVID-19. About the research overall: Specimens from acute and convalescent COVID-19 originated in the United States, Italy and Spain. The cDNA or gDNA used as material had been derived from T cells, B-cell-depleted T cells, or PBMCs.

The TCR originated in a woman aged 18-35 years who had recovered from COVID-19. The chain couples TRBV28 to TRBJ1-1; no clear D gene. The specimen was PBMCs or T cells enriched from blood (not recorded which). CDR3 protein: CASTLRRLMNTEAFF. CDR3 nucleotide sequence: TGTGCCAGCACCCTTAGGAGGCTAATGAACACTGAAGCTTTCTTT.